A selection of T cell receptor beta chains follows, all from one sample in a study of T cells after yellow fever vaccination. TCRdb redid the calling of the 5' RACE reads with MiXCR, one entry per CDR3 protein. The sample yields nearly 300,000 distinct CDR3 sequences, around 10% seen once. The starting material was CD4+ T cells sorted from PBMCs, obtained 5 days after the yellow fever booster vaccination. The receptors shown here come from a man between 18 and 35 years old who received the YFV17D yellow fever vaccine. The CDR3 runs from the conserved cysteine through the conserved F or W. A D gene is named only where the DNA matches it firmly. Rows give clone size only sometimes, using once, few, many, or a class for an expanded clone.

j_call d_call clone_size v_call cdr3_aa cdr3_nt
TRBJ2-5 . few TRBV7-8 CASSPSVWETQYF TGTGCCAGCAGCCCGTCGGTCTGGGAGACCCAGTACTTC
TRBJ1-4 TRBD1 few TRBV4-2 CASSHDPSGGYNEKLFF TGTGCCAGCAGCCATGATCCTTCAGGGGGATATAATGAAAAACTGTTTTTT
TRBJ2-1 . many TRBV5-8 CASSLLLSGAFF TGTGCCAGCAGCTTACTTCTATCCGGAGCGTTCTTC
TRBJ1-2 . few TRBV3-1 CASSRTGSGYGYTF TGTGCCAGCAGCCGGACTGGGAGCGGCTATGGCTACACCTTC
TRBJ2-5 . . TRBV20-1 CSAGQQETQYF TGCAGTGCTGGGCAGCAAGAGACCCAGTACTTC
TRBJ1-2 . . TRBV21-1 CASRCRGLDGYTF TGTGCCAGCAGGTGCAGGGGGCTGGATGGCTACACCTTC
TRBJ1-2 . few TRBV6-5 CASSYSLTGGYTF TGTGCCAGCAGTTACTCGTTAACTGGCGGCTACACCTTC
TRBJ2-7 TRBD2 few TRBV4-2 CASRPFSSGGYEQYF TGTGCCAGCAGACCCTTCTCTAGCGGGGGTTACGAGCAGTACTTC
TRBJ2-3 . many TRBV28 CASSPQGSSTDTQYF TGTGCCAGCAGTCCCCAGGGTTCGAGCACAGATACGCAGTATTTT
TRBJ1-6 . few TRBV3-1 CASSSTGLGSPLHF TGTGCCAGCAGCTCGACGGGGTTGGGATCACCCCTCCACTTT
TRBJ2-2 TRBD1 . TRBV7-2 CASGFRDSGVTGELFF TGTGCCAGCGGCTTTAGGGACAGCGGAGTTACCGGGGAGCTGTTTTTT
TRBJ1-5 TRBD1 few TRBV4-1 CASSQGEQGRIDQPQHF TGCGCCAGCAGCCAAGGGGAACAGGGGAGGATAGATCAGCCCCAGCATTTT
TRBJ2-5 . many TRBV5-1 CASSLGDSLQETQYF TGCGCCAGCAGCTTGGGGGACTCCTTACAAGAGACCCAGTACTTC
TRBJ2-3 TRBD2 few TRBV5-5 CASSYTSGGGTDTQYF TGTGCCAGCAGCTATACTAGCGGGGGGGGCACAGATACGCAGTATTTT
TRBJ1-6 . few TRBV4-1 CASSQLGLRNSPLHF TGCGCCAGCAGCCAACTCGGACTGCGCAATTCACCCCTCCACTTT
TRBJ2-7 TRBD1 many TRBV7-9 CASSQTRELFGTGKSYEQYF TGTGCCAGCAGCCAGACGCGGGAACTGTTTGGGACAGGGAAATCCTACGAGCAGTACTTC
TRBJ2-1 . . TRBV5-1 CASSLGYGGLRNEQFF TGCGCCAGCAGCCTTGGGTATGGAGGTTTGAGGAATGAGCAGTTCTTC
TRBJ1-2 . many TRBV9 CASSVDSGRYGYTF TGTGCCAGCAGCGTAGATTCAGGGAGATATGGCTACACCTTC
TRBJ2-3 . . TRBV20-1 CSADRTDTQYF TGCAGTGCCGATCGCACAGATACGCAGTATTTT
TRBJ2-3 . . TRBV20-1 CSARFTGNTDTQYF TGCAGTGCTAGATTTACAGGGAACACAGATACGCAGTATTTT
TRBJ2-3 . few TRBV11-2 CASSLLGHSTDTQYF TGTGCCAGCAGCTTACTGGGACATAGCACAGATACGCAGTATTTT
TRBJ1-5 . . TRBV18 CASSPNSQPQHF TGTGCCAGCTCACCGAACAGTCAGCCCCAGCATTTT
TRBJ1-1 . few TRBV25-1 CASSEPGLMNTEAFF TGTGCCAGCAGTGAGCCGGGACTGATGAACACTGAAGCTTTCTTT
TRBJ2-5 TRBD2 few TRBV4-2 CASSHGLAWETQYF TGTGCCAGCAGCCACGGACTAGCGTGGGAGACCCAGTACTTC
TRBJ2-5 TRBD2 . TRBV7-2 CASSRSEGLAGETQYF TGTGCCAGCAGCCGAAGTGAGGGACTAGCGGGGGAGACCCAGTACTTC
TRBJ1-6 . many TRBV7-9 CASSRDSLLNSPLHF TGTGCCAGCAGCCGTGACAGTCTCCTTAATTCACCCCTCCACTTT
TRBJ2-1 . . TRBV7-3 CASSSLSGTGTYNEQFF TGTGCCAGCAGCTCCCTGTCCGGGACGGGGACATACAATGAGCAGTTCTTC